The clone carrying this TCR beta chain appeared many times. Its matching antigen is unknown. This sample's time point: newly diagnosed GD, antithyroid drugs for less than 3 months. PBMCs were the source of the RNA used for TCR sequencing. The V gene's germline CDR1 is DFQATT and CDR2 SNEGSKA (reference sequence). CDR3 length equals 12 residues. V gave up 1 base and J gave up 5 bases, with 8 bases separating them. Arm-PCR of CDR3 regions and iRepertoire HTBI primers were used to build TCR beta libraries. Authors' analysis steps: Samples collectively showed 62 TRBV and approximately 14 TRBJ segments. TCRdb re-analysed the multiplex PCR reads in MiXCR, keeping a single row per CDR3 protein. What appears here as the V and J calls and clone size reflects TCRdb's work, not the paper's. In the table there are a few hundred thousand distinct CDR3 sequences, 12% of which are singletons. These data originate in a study of regulatory T cells in long-lasting Graves disease.

General study findings and limits: Favored usage of TRBV28, TRBJ1-2 and TRBJ2-5 was recorded in persistent disease.

These data also formed part of another study, on T cells in Graves' hyperthyroidism and ophthalmopathy.

The material was peripheral blood mononuclear cells (PBMCs), obtained at new diagnosis, from a patient treated with antithyroid drugs. This receptor was obtained from a woman between 18 and 29 years old with Graves disease. The chain uses TRBV20-1 and TRBJ2-5; D unresolved. This chain's CDR3 is CSARGGWETQYF. The CDR3 DNA reads as TGCAGTGCTAGAGGGGGATGGGAGACCCAGTACTTC.